The 29 T cell receptor beta chains in this list originate from one sample, sequenced in a study of long-term antiretroviral therapy in people with HIV. immunoSEQ v3.0 was run at survey level. Generated by immunoSEQ multiplex PCR, the TCRdb table keeps only in-frame clones and is missing some. Counted here are 25,000 to 35,000 clones, roughly 86% occurring once; the ten biggest clones make up 4.8%. Sequences were derived from unsorted PBMCs, sampled 0.8 years after starting antiretroviral therapy. These receptors all stem from a woman in her 30s with HIV.

The CDR3 sequence is CASSRTDSPSGELFF. DNA for the CDR3: TGCGCCAGCAGTCGGACGGATTCACCGAGCGGGGAGCTGTTTTTT. The chain recombines TRBV5-1 with TRBJ2-2; no clear D gene. This CDR3 comprises 15 residues. Germline CDR1 is SGHRS and CDR2 is YFSETQ. Trimming took off 5 bases at V and 7 bases at J, with 18 bases between the two ends.

The chain joins TRBV7-7 to TRBJ2-7; unclear D gene. V dropped 1 base and J dropped 2 bases, with 21 bases sitting between them. Germline-derived CDR1 and CDR2 are SSHAT and FNYEAQ (reference sequence). This CDR3 is built from 18 residues. The CDR3 is CASSLGQPETDGAYEQYV. The CDR3 region has the DNA TGTGCCAGCAGCTTAGGGCAACCGGAGACGGACGGAGCCTACGAGCAGTACGTC.

This chain links TRBV5-1 with TRBJ1-1; 9 bases match TRBD1. In germline, CDR1 is SGHRS, CDR2 YFSETQ. Unmatched junction bases numbered 11, after V lost 5 bases and J lost 3 bases. CDR3 length: 16 amino acids. This CDR3 reads CASRRPPGQGDTEAFF. CDR3 bases: TGCGCCAGCAGGCGTCCTCCGGGACAGGGAGACACTGAAGCTTTCTTT. Variable domain in full (rest from reference TRBV5-1 and TRBJ1-1): KAGVTQTPRYLIKTRGQQVTLSCSPISGHRSVSWYQQTPGQGLQFLFEYFSETQRNKGNFPGRFSGRQFSNSRSEMNVSTLELGDSALYLCASRRPPGQGDTEAFFGQGTRLTVV.

In DNA form, the CDR3 reads TGTGCCAGCAGCTTTTTCTTCCCGGTGCAGGCGAAAGGGGAAACTGAAGCTTTCTTT. The encoded protein is CASSFFFPVQAKGETEAFF. The chain links TRBV11-2 to TRBJ1-1, with a possible D match to TRBD1 (5 bases). V lost 3 bases, J lost 5 bases, and 28 bases lay in between. This CDR3 region has 19 residues. From germline, CDR1 is SGHAT and CDR2 FQNNGV.

V usage is TRBV12-5 and J usage is TRBJ1-1; D call uncertain. The V gene's germline CDR1 is LGHNT and CDR2 FRNRAP. V lost 7 bases, J lost 1 base, and 22 bases lay in between. The CDR3 sequence is 17 residues long. CDR3 nucleotides: TGTGCTAGTGTTAAGACCCAGAGCGGTATAGGGAACACTGAAGCTTTCTTT. The encoded protein is CASVKTQSGIGNTEAFF.

In DNA form, the CDR3 reads TGTGCTAGTGGCCTAACAGGGTCAGAGACCCAGTACTTC. It is translated as CASGLTGSETQYF. The rearrangement joins TRBV12-5 to TRBJ2-5; possibly TRBD1 for D (6 bases). V was clipped by 6 bases and J by 4 bases, with 12 bases between them. The germline gives CDR1 LGHNT, CDR2 FRNRAP. The CDR3 totals 13 residues.

The chain combines TRBV30 with TRBJ2-1; perhaps TRBD2 as D (7 bases). CDR1 is GTSNPN, CDR2 SVGIG, per germline (reference sequence). V lost 3 bases to trimming and J lost 12 bases, with 18 bases between them. This CDR3 contains 13 residues. CDR3 coding DNA: TGTGCCTGGAGCCGCACGGCGGGGGCCACGCAGTTCTTC. This codes for CAWSRTAGATQFF.

The CDR3 loop reads CSVEDKNRGPFNYGYTF. The CDR3 DNA sequence: TGCAGCGTTGAAGATAAAAACAGGGGCCCTTTTAACTATGGCTACACCTTC. The chain employs TRBV29-1 and TRBJ1-2, with 7 nucleotides matching TRBD1. The germline V gene encodes CDR1 SQVTM and CDR2 ANQGSEA. Germline trimming cut 0 bases from V and 1 base from J; bases unmatched to any gene: 11. This CDR3 is built from 17 residues.

The chain has TRBV19 and TRBJ1-1, with D unclear. Germline CDR1 LNHDA, CDR2 SQIVND (reference sequence). This CDR3 is 13 amino acids long. Trimming took 9 bases from V and 0 from J, leaving 11 bases between them. CDR3 nucleotide sequence: TGTGCCAGCCTCAAGGAGATGAACACTGAAGCTTTCTTT. This translates into CASLKEMNTEAFF.

V is TRBV9 and J is TRBJ1-2; D gene ambiguous. Trimming stripped 1 base from V and 0 bases from J, with 10 bases between. Germline CDR1 reads SGDLS; CDR2 reads YYNGEE. The CDR3 covers 15 residues. The chain's CDR3 is CASSVRVGANYGYTF. CDR3 coding DNA: TGTGCCAGCAGCGTACGCGTAGGTGCTAACTATGGCTACACCTTC.

The genes are TRBV6-5 and TRBJ1-6; TRBD1 aligns across 7 bases. V was pared by 10 bases and J by 2 bases, with 8 bases of the junction left unmatched. Germline loops: CDR1 MNHEY, CDR2 SVGAGI. The CDR3 loop spans 15 amino acids. This CDR3 is CATRQGRTYNSPLHF. In DNA, the CDR3 is TGTGCCACCCGACAGGGAAGAACCTATAATTCACCCCTCCACTTT.

V is TRBV29-1 and J is TRBJ1-1, with D possibly being TRBD1 (5 bases). From germline, CDR1 is SQVTM and CDR2 ANQGSEA. Trimming removed 3 bases from V and 6 bases from J, with 8 bases in between. The CDR3 totals 11 residues. CDR3 coding DNA: TGCAGCGTTGAGAGGGGCGCTGAAGCTTTCTTT. It translates to CSVERGAEAFF.

This clone was counted once. This rearrangement joins TRBV18 to TRBJ2-3, with D unresolved. Germline CDR1 reads KGHSH; CDR2 reads LQKENI. This CDR3 has 13 residues. V gave up 2 bases and J gave up 0 bases, with 3 bases separating them. The CDR3 loop is CASSPLSTDTQYF. Here the CDR3 DNA reads TGTGCCAGCTCACCATTAAGCACAGATACGCAGTATTTT.

There are a few counts of this clone. The chain recombines TRBV11-3 with TRBJ1-1; D uncertain. Germline V CDR1 and CDR2: SGHNT, YENEEA. The germline V and J ends were trimmed by 1 base and 1 base, with 10 bases remaining between them. The CDR3 totals 15 residues. The CDR3 protein is CASSLGSGGNTEAFF. CDR3 nucleotide sequence: TGTGCCAGCAGCTTAGGATCGGGAGGGAACACTGAAGCTTTCTTT.

This clone has just a few counts. V is TRBV15 and J is TRBJ1-2, with 7 nucleotides matching TRBD1. Unmatched junction bases numbered 4, after V lost 1 base and J lost 8 bases. This CDR3 is built from 13 residues. Germline assignment: CDR1 LNHNV and CDR2 YYDKDF (reference sequence). The CDR3 DNA follows: TGTGCCACCAGCAGAGGTCCAGGGGGAGGCTACACCTTC. Amino acids: CATSRGPGGGYTF.

The CDR3 here is CASSLRDALGNTIYF. CDR3 in DNA: TGTGCCAGCAGCCTCCGGGACGCATTAGGAAACACCATATATTTT. The V gene is TRBV7-8, the J gene TRBJ1-3, with a weak D call TRBD1 (5 bases). CDR3 length: 15 amino acids. Germline V gene lookup returns CDR1 SGHVS and CDR2 FQNEAQ. Trimming took off 5 bases at V and 4 bases at J, with 15 bases between the two ends.

The J gene is TRBJ1-6, the V gene TRBV5-5; D is ambiguous. The CDR3 has 14 residues. The V gene's germline CDR1 is SGHKS and CDR2 YYEKEE (reference sequence). Trimming shortened V by 5 bases and J by 6 bases, and 12 bases separated the two germline ends. The CDR3: CASRSLSSNSPLHF. CDR3 nucleotides: TGTGCCAGCAGGTCACTGAGTTCTAATTCACCCCTCCACTTT.

The rearrangement links TRBV7-2 to TRBJ2-7, with 7 bases that match TRBD1. After removal of 4 bases from V and 6 bases from J, the junction contained 3 bases not matched to a gene. CDR1 is SGHTA and CDR2 is FQGNSA in the germline V gene. The CDR3 consists of 12 residues. CDR3 in DNA: TGTGCCAGCAGCTCGACAGGGAGCGAGCAGTACTTC. It is translated as CASSSTGSEQYF.

This chain uses TRBV19 with TRBJ1-2; D might be TRBD1 (6 bases). The CDR3 consists of 13 residues. The germline V gene has CDR1 LNHDA and CDR2 SQIVND (reference sequence). Deletions cut 7 bases from V and 8 bases from J, with 17 bases between. The DNA of the CDR3 is TGTGCCAGTACCCCGGAGGGGGGCCGAGGCTACACCTTC. It codes for CASTPEGGRGYTF.

The V and J genes are TRBV6-5 and TRBJ1-1; D ambiguous. The germline gives CDR1 MNHEY, CDR2 SVGAGI. The length of the CDR3 is 13 residues. Trimming removed 5 bases from V and 0 bases from J, with 7 bases in between. The DNA of the CDR3 is TGTGCCAGCAGTATGTCAATGAACACTGAAGCTTTCTTT. Amino acids: CASSMSMNTEAFF.

The DNA of the CDR3 is TGTGCCAGCGGAAGGGACAGGGGAGAACAGTACTTC. This encodes CASGRDRGEQYF. V and J are TRBV6-1 and TRBJ2-7; 10 bases are shared with TRBD1. The CDR3 spans 12 residues. CDR1 and CDR2 from the germline V gene are MNHNS and SASEGT. V lost 8 bases to trimming and J lost 10 bases; unmatched junction nucleotides: 8.

V and J are TRBV7-2 and TRBJ2-1, with D perhaps TRBD2 (7 bases). Germline-derived CDR1 and CDR2 are SGHTA and FQGNSA. CDR3 size: 15 residues. The V gene lost 4 bases and the J gene lost 9 bases, with 19 bases spanning the gap. The CDR3 sequence is CASSSTGGPAGEQFF. The CDR3 region has the DNA TGTGCCAGCAGCTCCACCGGGGGGCCCGCCGGTGAGCAGTTCTTC.

V usage is TRBV27 and J usage is TRBJ1-1; D call uncertain. Trimming cost V 6 bases and J 8 bases, with 13 bases left between them. Per germline, CDR1 MNHEY and CDR2 SMNVEV (reference sequence). The CDR3 runs to 12 residues. This chain's CDR3 is CASRTSSAEAFF. In nucleotides, the CDR3 is TGTGCCAGCAGAACTAGTAGCGCCGAAGCTTTCTTT.

This chain links TRBV18 with TRBJ2-3; TRBD1 agrees at 7 bases. CDR1 and CDR2 (germline): KGHSH, LQKENI. The junction had 5 bases not matched to a gene; V was cut back by 2 bases and J by 6 bases. This CDR3 spans 14 amino acids. This chain's CDR3 is CASSPMDRTDTQYF. Written as DNA, the CDR3 is TGTGCCAGCTCACCAATGGACAGGACGGATACGCAGTATTTT.

The V call is TRBV29-1, the J call TRBJ2-1, with D unclear. V was cut by 3 bases and J by 1 base, with 4 bases left in between. This CDR3 is 12 amino acids long. Germline CDR1 SQVTM, CDR2 ANQGSEA. CDR3 amino acids: CSVESSYNEQFF. CDR3 in DNA: TGCAGCGTTGAGTCTTCCTACAATGAGCAGTTCTTC.

This sequence joins TRBV27 and TRBJ2-5, with a weak D call TRBD2 (5 bases). V was pared by 5 bases and J by 2 bases, with 12 bases between. In germline, CDR1 is MNHEY, CDR2 SMNVEV (reference sequence). This CDR3 is built from 14 residues. CDR3 residues: CASSQTGKQETQYF. In nucleotides, the CDR3 is TGTGCCAGCAGTCAAACCGGGAAACAAGAGACCCAGTACTTC.

Only one count was recorded for this clone. The genes are TRBV10-1 and TRBJ2-2, with D perhaps being TRBD1 or TRBD2 (6 bases each). V was shortened by 6 bases and J by 7 bases, with 9 bases between the two germline ends. Germline V gene lookup returns CDR1 WNHNN and CDR2 SYGVQD (reference sequence). The CDR3 is made up of 12 amino acids. CDR3 DNA sequence: TGCGCCAGCAGCAGGGGAGGCGGGGAGCTGTTTTTT. This codes for CASSRGGGELFF.

This sequence joins TRBV5-1 and TRBJ1-4, with 7 bases matching TRBD1. Germline loops: CDR1 SGHRS, CDR2 YFSETQ. V shed 5 bases, J shed 3 bases, and the junction held 19 bases outside the gene matches. The CDR3 has 19 residues. The DNA of the CDR3 is TGCGCCAGCAGTATAGCACCGGGACAGTTTAATAGGGCTAATGAAAAACTGTTTTTT. It yields the protein CASSIAPGQFNRANEKLFF.

This chain connects TRBV19 to TRBJ1-2; D gene uncertain. The CDR3 extends over 12 amino acids. The V and J ends lost 3 bases and 5 bases respectively, with 7 bases between them. Germline V gene lookup returns CDR1 LNHDA and CDR2 SQIVND (reference sequence). CDR3 in amino acids: CASSMGGYGYTF. The DNA for the CDR3 is TGTGCCAGTAGTATGGGCGGATATGGCTACACCTTC.